This is a list of T cell receptor beta chains from one sample in a study of shared clonotypes between healthy human individuals. Clones were read by immunoSEQ multiplex PCR, and TCRdb kept only the in-frame ones, dropping some. The sample holds about 2.1 million clones, around 95% seen once. The sequencing input was naive CD8+ T cells from PBMCs. These TCRs come from a man between 18 and 35 years old in good health. Some clones in this sample may be carry-over from other donors' samples. Each CDR3 is given with its conserved first and last residue. Each record gives: clone size, V gene, J gene, CDR3 protein. A clone size is listed for some rows: how often the clone was seen (once, few, many), or a class if it is expanded.

abundance: NA
v_gene: TRBV25-1
j_gene: TRBJ2-7
CDR3aa: CASSVRQGASAEQYF

abundance: NA
v_gene: TRBV28
j_gene: TRBJ2-7
CDR3aa: CASSFLTASSYEQYF

abundance: once
v_gene: TRBV30
j_gene: TRBJ1-1
CDR3aa: CAWSVGGRTEAFF

abundance: NA
v_gene: TRBV29-1
j_gene: TRBJ2-3
CDR3aa: CSVYRVDTQYF

abundance: NA
v_gene: TRBV27
j_gene: TRBJ2-7
CDR3aa: CASSLHHGALIGPRSSYEQYF

abundance: NA
v_gene: TRBV9
j_gene: TRBJ2-7
CDR3aa: CASSVWDGSYEQYF

abundance: NA
v_gene: TRBV25-1
j_gene: TRBJ2-2
CDR3aa: CASRTGWSGELFF

abundance: few
v_gene: TRBV6-6
j_gene: TRBJ2-5
CDR3aa: CASSHRGREETQYF

abundance: NA
v_gene: TRBV27
j_gene: TRBJ2-7
CDR3aa: CASSPSSGSHTYEQYF

abundance: NA
v_gene: TRBV19
j_gene: TRBJ2-3
CDR3aa: CASSTWTVGTDTQYF

abundance: NA
v_gene: TRBV6-5
j_gene: TRBJ2-3
CDR3aa: CASSLATGTHTQYF

abundance: NA
v_gene: TRBV7-8
j_gene: TRBJ2-2
CDR3aa: CASSLLGRGPTGELFF

abundance: NA
v_gene: TRBV5-1
j_gene: TRBJ2-3
CDR3aa: CASRERVPTDTQYF

abundance: NA
v_gene: TRBV25-1
j_gene: TRBJ2-5
CDR3aa: CASSEFWGETQYF

abundance: NA
v_gene: TRBV11-2
j_gene: TRBJ2-3
CDR3aa: CASRLAARADTQYF

abundance: NA
v_gene: TRBV9
j_gene: TRBJ1-2
CDR3aa: CASSVGDRDGNGYTF

abundance: few
v_gene: TRBV19
j_gene: TRBJ1-5
CDR3aa: CASKSQRDSNQPQHF

abundance: NA
v_gene: TRBV19
j_gene: TRBJ2-7
CDR3aa: CASKGRDRAHEQYF

abundance: NA
v_gene: TRBV7-6
j_gene: TRBJ2-1
CDR3aa: CASSPGLVGNEQFF

abundance: NA
v_gene: TRBV19
j_gene: TRBJ2-1
CDR3aa: CASSIDQTAISYNEQFF

abundance: few
v_gene: TRBV9
j_gene: TRBJ1-1
CDR3aa: CASSVMPGLNTEAFF

abundance: NA
v_gene: TRBV4-1
j_gene: TRBJ2-1
CDR3aa: CASSHQVEEQFF

abundance: once
v_gene: TRBV4-3
j_gene: TRBJ1-2
CDR3aa: CASSQGWEGLNYGYTF

abundance: NA
v_gene: TRBV9
j_gene: TRBJ2-1
CDR3aa: CASSVEGEGIANEQFF

abundance: NA
v_gene: TRBV6-5
j_gene: TRBJ2-1
CDR3aa: CASSYPTRLDEQFF

abundance: NA
v_gene: TRBV28
j_gene: TRBJ1-2
CDR3aa: CASTDPGEAYGYTF

abundance: few
v_gene: TRBV28
j_gene: TRBJ2-7
CDR3aa: CASSLPPREGHYEQYF

abundance: NA
v_gene: TRBV4-1
j_gene: TRBJ1-1
CDR3aa: CASSRPGAEAFF

abundance: NA
v_gene: TRBV29-1
j_gene: TRBJ1-1
CDR3aa: CSVEGGVRGTEAFF

abundance: NA
v_gene: TRBV11-3
j_gene: TRBJ2-2
CDR3aa: CASSPDRDTGELFF

abundance: NA
v_gene: TRBV27
j_gene: TRBJ1-1
CDR3aa: CASTPLPLNTEAFF

abundance: NA
v_gene: TRBV9
j_gene: TRBJ2-1
CDR3aa: CASSVEVAGGTDEQFF

abundance: NA
v_gene: TRBV7-8
j_gene: TRBJ2-7
CDR3aa: CASSFSQGGEQYF

abundance: few
v_gene: TRBV11-3
j_gene: TRBJ1-1
CDR3aa: CASSRRGASEAFF

abundance: once
v_gene: TRBV28
j_gene: TRBJ1-5
CDR3aa: CASSLPLGQPQHF

abundance: NA
v_gene: TRBV7-2
j_gene: TRBJ2-7
CDR3aa: CASSLGGREGYEQYF

abundance: NA
v_gene: TRBV7-2
j_gene: TRBJ2-1
CDR3aa: CASSTASGIWDEQFF

abundance: NA
v_gene: TRBV14
j_gene: TRBJ2-3
CDR3aa: CASSQGTYLETDTQYF

abundance: NA
v_gene: TRBV7-6
j_gene: TRBJ2-7
CDR3aa: CASSSRTSVYEQYF

abundance: once
v_gene: TRBV5-1
j_gene: TRBJ2-7
CDR3aa: CASSPTSPYEQYF

abundance: NA
v_gene: TRBV27
j_gene: TRBJ2-1
CDR3aa: CASSYLGLAYNEQFF

abundance: NA
v_gene: TRBV27
j_gene: TRBJ1-4
CDR3aa: CASSRTGAGAYNEKLFF

abundance: NA
v_gene: TRBV7-9
j_gene: TRBJ2-7
CDR3aa: CASSLDRGLFYEQYF

abundance: NA
v_gene: TRBV4-1
j_gene: TRBJ1-1
CDR3aa: CASRQPGAGTEAFF

abundance: NA
v_gene: TRBV7-9
j_gene: TRBJ2-1
CDR3aa: CASSERGQGAQYNEQFF

abundance: NA
v_gene: TRBV1
j_gene: TRBJ2-1
CDR3aa: CTSSLLPGLAYNEQFF

abundance: NA
v_gene: TRBV4-2
j_gene: TRBJ1-1
CDR3aa: CASSQVRGEGQGTVEAFF

abundance: NA
v_gene: TRBV5-1
j_gene: TRBJ2-7
CDR3aa: CASSWKAGQGFSYEQYF

abundance: NA
v_gene: TRBV2
j_gene: TRBJ2-1
CDR3aa: CEGISSYNEQFF

abundance: NA
v_gene: TRBV6-6
j_gene: TRBJ2-2
CDR3aa: CASSYVAMDTGELFF

abundance: NA
v_gene: TRBV10-3
j_gene: TRBJ2-7
CDR3aa: CAIRTGTGTTYEQYF

abundance: NA
v_gene: TRBV13
j_gene: TRBJ2-7
CDR3aa: CASSHLTSSSYEQYF

abundance: NA
v_gene: TRBV27
j_gene: TRBJ2-1
CDR3aa: CASSPRGPWDNEQFF

abundance: NA
v_gene: TRBV19
j_gene: TRBJ1-1
CDR3aa: CASSIDHDGNTEAFF